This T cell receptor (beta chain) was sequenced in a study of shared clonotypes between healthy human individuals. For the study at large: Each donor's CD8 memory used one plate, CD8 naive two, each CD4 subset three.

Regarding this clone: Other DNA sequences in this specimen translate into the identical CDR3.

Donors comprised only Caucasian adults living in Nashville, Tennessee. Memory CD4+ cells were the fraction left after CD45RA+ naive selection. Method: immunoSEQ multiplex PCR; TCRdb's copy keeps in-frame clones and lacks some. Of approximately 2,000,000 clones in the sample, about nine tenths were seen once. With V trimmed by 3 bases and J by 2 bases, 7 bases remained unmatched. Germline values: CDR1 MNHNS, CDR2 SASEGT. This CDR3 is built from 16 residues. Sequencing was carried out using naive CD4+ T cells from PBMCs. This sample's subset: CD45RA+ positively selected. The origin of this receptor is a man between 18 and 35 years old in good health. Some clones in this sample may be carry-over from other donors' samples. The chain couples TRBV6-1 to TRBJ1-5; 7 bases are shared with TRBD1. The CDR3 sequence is CASSDRGRGGNQPQHF. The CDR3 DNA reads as TGTGCCAGCAGTGACAGGGGGAGGGGGGGCAATCAGCCCCAGCATTTT.